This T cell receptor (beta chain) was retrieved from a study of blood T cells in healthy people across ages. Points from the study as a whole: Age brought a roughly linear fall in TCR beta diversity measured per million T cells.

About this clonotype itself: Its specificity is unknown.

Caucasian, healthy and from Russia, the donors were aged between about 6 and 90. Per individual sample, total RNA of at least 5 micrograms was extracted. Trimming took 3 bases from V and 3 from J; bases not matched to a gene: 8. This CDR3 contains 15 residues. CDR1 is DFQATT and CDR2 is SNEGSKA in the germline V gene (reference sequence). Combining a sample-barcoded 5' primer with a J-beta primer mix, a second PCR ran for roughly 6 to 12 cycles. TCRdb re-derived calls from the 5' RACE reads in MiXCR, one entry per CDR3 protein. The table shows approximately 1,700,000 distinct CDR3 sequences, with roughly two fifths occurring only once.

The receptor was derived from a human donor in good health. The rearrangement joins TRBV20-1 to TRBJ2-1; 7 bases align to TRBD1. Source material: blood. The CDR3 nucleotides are TGCAGTGCTAGTCGACCGGGACAGAACTACAATGAGCAGTTCTTC. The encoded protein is CSASRPGQNYNEQFF.